The subject of this entry is one TCR beta chain. Germline V gives CDR1 SGHVS, CDR2 FNYEAQ. J was trimmed by 5 bases and V by 3 bases; bases with no gene match: 1. The CDR3 sequence is 13 residues long. This sample was taken from a study of blood T cell repertoires in COVID-19. Study context: PBMCs, B-cell-depleted T cells, or T cells were the source of the cDNA or gDNA that made up the material.

Original analysis: Counts of nucleated cells, estimated from reference gene primer amplification, were obtained. Sequencing used immunoSEQ multiplex PCR; TCRdb keeps in-frame clones, though not all of them. Clone size and the V and J calls come from that table; the DNA yielded D and trimming. The profile shows 87,000 or so clones, 75% to 90% of them singletons. The chain couples TRBV7-6 to TRBJ1-3, with 7 bases identical to TRBD1. The sample taken for sequencing was peripheral blood. The receptor was isolated from a woman of 80 years or more with active or convalescent COVID-19. The CDR3 coding sequence is TGTGCCAGCAGCTTGGGACAGCGAAACACCATATATTTT. Translation gives CASSLGQRNTIYF.